This TCR beta chain was captured by sequencing in a study of T cells after yellow fever vaccination. Background on the study: Fractions of limited cellularity were prepared by means of SMART-Seq v4 Ultra Low Input.

This clonotype was picked up many times. Each CDR3 protein gets one entry after TCRdb re-called the 5' RACE reads with MiXCR. The data show approximately 300,000 distinct CDR3 sequences, 6.8% seen once. With V trimmed by 4 bases and J by 7 bases, 10 bases remained unmatched. The CDR3 contains 14 residues. Germline values: CDR1 SGHRS, CDR2 YFSETQ. Sequencing was performed on PBMCs, taken about 49 days after the first yellow fever vaccination. This TCR was sampled from a man in his late teens or twenties who received the YFV17D yellow fever vaccine. The V and J genes are TRBV5-1 and TRBJ2-5; 7 bases are a match to TRBD2. The CDR3 region has the DNA TGCGCCAGCAGCACCGGACTAGTGGGGCGGACCCAGTACTTC. Amino acids: CASSTGLVGRTQYF.